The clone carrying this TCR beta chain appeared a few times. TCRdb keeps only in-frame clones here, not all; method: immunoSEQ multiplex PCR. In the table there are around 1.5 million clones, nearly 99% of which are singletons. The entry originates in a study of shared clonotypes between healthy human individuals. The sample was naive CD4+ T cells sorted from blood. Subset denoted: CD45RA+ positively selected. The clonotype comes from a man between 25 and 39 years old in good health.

CDR3: CASSGLAVGQGAGQPQHF. The CDR3 nucleotides read TGTGCCAGCAGTGGATTGGCTGTGGGACAGGGGGCAGGTCAGCCCCAGCATTTT. The chain has TRBV2 and TRBJ1-5; TRBD1 agrees at 12 bases. Germline values: CDR1 SNHLY, CDR2 FYNNEI. The CDR3 consists of 18 residues. After removal of 4 bases from V and 6 bases from J, the junction contained 13 bases not matched to a gene.